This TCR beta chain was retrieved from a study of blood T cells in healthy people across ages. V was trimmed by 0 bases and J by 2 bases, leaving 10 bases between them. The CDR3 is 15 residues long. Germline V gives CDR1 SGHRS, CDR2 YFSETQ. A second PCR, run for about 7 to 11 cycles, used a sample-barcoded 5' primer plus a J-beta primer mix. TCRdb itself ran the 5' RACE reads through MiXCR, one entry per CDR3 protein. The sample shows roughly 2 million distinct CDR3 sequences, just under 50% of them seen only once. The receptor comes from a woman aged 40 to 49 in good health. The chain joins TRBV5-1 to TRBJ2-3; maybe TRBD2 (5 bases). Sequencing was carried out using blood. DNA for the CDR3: TGCGCCAGCAGCTTGGCGGAGGAGGTCACAGATACGCAGTATTTT. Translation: CASSLAEEVTDTQYF. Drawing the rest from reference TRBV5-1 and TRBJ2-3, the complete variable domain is KAGVTQTPRYLIKTRGQQVTLSCSPISGHRSVSWYQQTPGQGLQFLFEYFSETQRNKGNFPGRFSGRQFSNSRSEMNVSTLELGDSALYLCASSLAEEVTDTQYFGPGTRLTVL.